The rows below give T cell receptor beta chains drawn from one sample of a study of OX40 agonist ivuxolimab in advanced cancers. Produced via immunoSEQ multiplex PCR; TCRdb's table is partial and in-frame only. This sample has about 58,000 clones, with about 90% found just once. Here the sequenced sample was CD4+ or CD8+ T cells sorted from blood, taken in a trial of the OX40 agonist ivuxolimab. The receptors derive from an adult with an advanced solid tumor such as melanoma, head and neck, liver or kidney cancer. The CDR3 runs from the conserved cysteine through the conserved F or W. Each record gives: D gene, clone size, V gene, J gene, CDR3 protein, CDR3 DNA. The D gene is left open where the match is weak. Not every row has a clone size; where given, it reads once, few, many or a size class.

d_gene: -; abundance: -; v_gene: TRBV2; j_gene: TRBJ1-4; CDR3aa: CASSAGNNEKLFF; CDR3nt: TGTGCCAGCAGTGCGGGGAATAATGAAAAACTGTTTTTT
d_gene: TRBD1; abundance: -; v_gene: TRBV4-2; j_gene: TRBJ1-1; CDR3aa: CASSQDWGQGARAFF; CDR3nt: TGTGCCAGCAGCCAGGACTGGGGACAGGGGGCGCGAGCTTTCTTT
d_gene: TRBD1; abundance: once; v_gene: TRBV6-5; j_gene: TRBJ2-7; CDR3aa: CASSRLLTGMDEQYF; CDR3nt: TGTGCCAGCAGCCGGCTCCTGACAGGGATGGACGAGCAGTACTTC
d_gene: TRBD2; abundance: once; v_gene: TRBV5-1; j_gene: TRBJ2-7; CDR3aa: CASSTGAGGFYEQYF; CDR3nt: TGCGCCAGCAGCACAGGAGCGGGAGGTTTTTACGAGCAGTACTTC
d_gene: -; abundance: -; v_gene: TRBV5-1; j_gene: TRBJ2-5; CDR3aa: CASSVASYQETQYF; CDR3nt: TGCGCCAGCAGCGTAGCGAGTTACCAAGAGACCCAGTACTTC
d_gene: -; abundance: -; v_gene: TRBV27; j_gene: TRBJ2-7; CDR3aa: CASSLSREQYF; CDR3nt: TGTGCCAGCAGTTTATCCCGCGAGCAGTACTTC
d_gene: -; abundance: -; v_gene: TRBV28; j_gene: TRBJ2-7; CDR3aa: CASSSSGWVFPHEQYF; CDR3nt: TGTGCCAGCAGTTCCTCCGGATGGGTCTTTCCCCACGAGCAGTACTTC
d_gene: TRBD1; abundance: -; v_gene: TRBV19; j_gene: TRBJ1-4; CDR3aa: CASSPGQGGEKLFF; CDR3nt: TGTGCCAGTAGTCCGGGACAGGGAGGTGAAAAACTGTTTTTT
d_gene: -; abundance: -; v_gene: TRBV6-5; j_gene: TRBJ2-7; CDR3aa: CASSYSKATSIYEQYF; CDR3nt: TGTGCCAGCAGTTACTCGAAAGCTACCTCTATCTACGAGCAGTACTTC
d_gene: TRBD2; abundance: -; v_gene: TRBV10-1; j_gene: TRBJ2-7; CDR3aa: CASSELRESYEQYF; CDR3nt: TGCGCCAGCAGTGAACTGCGGGAGAGCTACGAGCAGTACTTC
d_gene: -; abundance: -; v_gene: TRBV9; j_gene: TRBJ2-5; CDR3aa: CASSMTGLEETQYF; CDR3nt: TGTGCCAGCAGCATGACAGGACTAGAAGAGACCCAGTACTTC
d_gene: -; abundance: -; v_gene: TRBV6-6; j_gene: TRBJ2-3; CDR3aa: CASGQADTQYF; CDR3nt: TGTGCCAGCGGACAAGCAGATACGCAGTATTTT
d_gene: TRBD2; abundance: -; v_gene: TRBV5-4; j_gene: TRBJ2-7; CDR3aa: CASSLVLAGDEQYF; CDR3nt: TGTGCCAGCAGCTTGGTCCTAGCGGGAGACGAGCAGTACTTC
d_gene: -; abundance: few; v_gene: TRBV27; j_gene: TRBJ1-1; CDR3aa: CASSRPGRDLTFF; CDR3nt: TGTGCCAGCAGTCGTCCAGGGAGGGATTTGACTTTCTTT
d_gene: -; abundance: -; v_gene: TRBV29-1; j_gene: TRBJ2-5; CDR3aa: CSVRPIGETQYF; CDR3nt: TGCAGCGTACGACCGATCGGGGAGACCCAGTACTTC
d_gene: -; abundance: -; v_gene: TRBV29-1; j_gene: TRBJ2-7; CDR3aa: CSVEDRTSRSYEQYF; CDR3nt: TGCAGCGTTGAAGATCGAACTAGCCGTTCCTACGAGCAGTACTTC
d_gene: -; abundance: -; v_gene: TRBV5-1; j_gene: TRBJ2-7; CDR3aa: CASSPGNAAYEQYF; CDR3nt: TGCGCCAGCAGCCCGGGGAATGCAGCCTACGAGCAGTACTTC
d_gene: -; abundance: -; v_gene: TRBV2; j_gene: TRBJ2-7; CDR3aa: CASSEELVWGNYEQYF; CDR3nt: TGTGCCAGCAGTGAAGAACTAGTGTGGGGGAACTACGAGCAGTACTTC
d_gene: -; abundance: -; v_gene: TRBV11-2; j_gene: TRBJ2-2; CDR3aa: CASSSTHSGELFF; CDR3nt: TGTGCCAGCAGCTCGACACACAGCGGGGAGCTGTTTTTT
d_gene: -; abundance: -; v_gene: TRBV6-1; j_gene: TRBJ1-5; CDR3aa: CASSVGALGNQPQHF; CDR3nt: TGTGCCAGCAGTGTCGGGGCGCTGGGCAATCAGCCCCAGCATTTT
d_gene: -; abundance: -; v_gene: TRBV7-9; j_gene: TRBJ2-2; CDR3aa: CASSLPTHTGELFF; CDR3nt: TGTGCCAGCAGCTTACCCACGCACACCGGGGAGCTGTTTTTT
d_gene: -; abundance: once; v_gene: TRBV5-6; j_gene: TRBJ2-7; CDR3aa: CASSLGSYRSF; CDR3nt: TGTGCCAGCAGCTTGGGTAGCTATCGAAGCTTC
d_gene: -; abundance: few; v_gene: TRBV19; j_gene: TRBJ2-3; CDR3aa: CASSSSSAADTQYF; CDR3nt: TGTGCCAGTAGTAGTTCATCGGCCGCCGATACGCAGTATTTT
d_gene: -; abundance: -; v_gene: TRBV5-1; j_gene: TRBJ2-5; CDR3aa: CASSTRRRETQYF; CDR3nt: TGCGCCAGCAGCACGAGGAGGAGGGAGACCCAGTACTTC
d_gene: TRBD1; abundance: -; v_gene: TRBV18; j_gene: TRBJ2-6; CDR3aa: CASSLTGAGANVLTF; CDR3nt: TGTGCCAGCTCACTGACAGGGGCTGGGGCCAACGTCCTGACTTTC
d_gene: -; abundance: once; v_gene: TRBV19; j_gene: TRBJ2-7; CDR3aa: CASSTPGRSSYEQYF; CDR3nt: TGTGCCAGTAGTACCCCGGGAAGGAGCTCCTACGAGCAGTACTTC
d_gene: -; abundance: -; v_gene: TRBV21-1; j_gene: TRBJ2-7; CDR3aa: CASSKFGYEQYF; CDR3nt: TGTGCCAGCAGCAAATTCGGGTACGAGCAGTACTTC
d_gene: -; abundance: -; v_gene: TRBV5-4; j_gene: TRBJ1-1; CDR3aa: CASSTPGTVNTEAFF; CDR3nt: TGTGCCAGCAGCACCCCTGGGACGGTTAACACTGAAGCTTTCTTT
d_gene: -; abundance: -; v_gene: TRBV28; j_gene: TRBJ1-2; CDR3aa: CATMPGQGYGYTF; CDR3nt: TGTGCCACCATGCCGGGACAAGGCTATGGCTACACCTTC
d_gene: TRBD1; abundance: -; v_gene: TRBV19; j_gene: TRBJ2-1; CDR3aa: CASSIQGAVVNEQFF; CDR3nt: TGTGCCAGTAGTATCCAGGGGGCAGTAGTCAATGAGCAGTTCTTC
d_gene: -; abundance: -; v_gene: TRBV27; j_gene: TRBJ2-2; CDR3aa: CASSLRNLNTGELFF; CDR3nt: TGTGCCAGCAGTCTCCGAAACTTAAACACCGGGGAGCTGTTTTTT
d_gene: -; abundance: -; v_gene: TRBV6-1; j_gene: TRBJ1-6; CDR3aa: CASSVQGSPNSPLHF; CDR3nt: TGTGCCAGCAGTGTTCAGGGATCCCCGAATTCACCCCTCCACTTT